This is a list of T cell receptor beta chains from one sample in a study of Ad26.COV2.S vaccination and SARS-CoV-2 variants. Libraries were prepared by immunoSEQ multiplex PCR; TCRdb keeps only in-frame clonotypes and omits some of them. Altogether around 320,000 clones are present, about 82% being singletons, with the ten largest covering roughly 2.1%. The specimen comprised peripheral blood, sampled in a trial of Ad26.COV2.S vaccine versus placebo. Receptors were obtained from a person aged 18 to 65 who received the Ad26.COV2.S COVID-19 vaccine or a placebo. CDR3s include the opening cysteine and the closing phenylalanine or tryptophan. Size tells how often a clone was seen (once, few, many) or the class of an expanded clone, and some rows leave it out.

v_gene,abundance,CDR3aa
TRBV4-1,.,CASSQDTLYNEQFF
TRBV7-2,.,CASRPGISGTEAFF
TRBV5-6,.,CASSLAGRANQPQHF
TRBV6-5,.,CASSYRGPHADTQYF
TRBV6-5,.,CATQRESNQPQHF
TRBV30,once,CAWNPGGKNTEAFF
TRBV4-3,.,CASSQGTGRNQPQHF
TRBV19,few,CASRFGALIDNSNQPQHF
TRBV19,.,CASSTGQVGETQYF
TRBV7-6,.,CASSTTESYGYTF
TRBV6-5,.,CASSYSHQGSSYEQYF
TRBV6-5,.,CASSYAPSSGYGYTF
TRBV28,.,CASRASRGLYNEQFF
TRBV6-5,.,CASSLTGGYGYTF
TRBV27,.,CASKVDRVDNEQFF
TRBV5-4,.,CASSLAPGGDTIYF
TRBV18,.,CASSPQGIDGYTF
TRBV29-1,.,CSVTTVPGANVLTF
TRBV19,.,CASRGISGPGNTIYF
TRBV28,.,CASSHSPNTEAFF
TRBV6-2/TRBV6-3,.,CASSPGTDYYGYTF
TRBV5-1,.,CASSLVGSGQGAREQYF
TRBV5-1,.,CASSAGQNTEAFF
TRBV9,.,CASSPNRDTQYF
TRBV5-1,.,CASSLRQGPLGEQFF